Below, 10 T cell receptor beta chains from the same sample are listed, as sequenced in a study of blood T cells in healthy people across ages (dated by TCRdb to the mid-2010s). The library was prepared using 5' RACE. The sequencing machine was an Illumina HiSeq 2500. A second PCR of 7 to 11 cycles was performed with a sample-barcoded 5' primer and a J-beta primer mix. Starting from the raw public reads, TCRdb applied fastp trimming at Q25, assembled clones with MiXCR and retained in-frame beta chains. Each CDR3 protein appears once, grouped with its most common genes and DNA. The sample contains 700,000 or so distinct CDR3 sequences, 20% to 25% of them found a single time. The top ten clones comprise about 22% of the sample. What was sequenced was blood. These receptors were obtained from a man between 65 and 85 years old in good health.

The genes are TRBV14 and TRBJ2-1; TRBD1 is a possible D gene (6 bases). The J call could be wrong; TRBJ2-7 is a better fit for the DNA end. Germline V gives CDR1 SGHDN, CDR2 FVKESK. This CDR3 is built from 15 residues. Written as DNA, the CDR3 is TGTGCCAGCAGCCAAGGATGGGGGCCAGTTGACGAGCAGTACGTC. Protein: CASSQGWGPVDEQYV.

This clonotype was counted a few times. The V and J genes are TRBV19 and TRBJ1-5; a possible D gene is TRBD1 (5 bases). CDR3 size: 13 residues. The germline V gene has CDR1 LNHDA and CDR2 SQIVND (reference sequence). With 3 bases removed from V and 12 bases from J, the gap between germline ends came to 15 bases. CDR3: CASSMGGALGQHF. The DNA of the CDR3 is TGTGCCAGTAGTATGGGCGGGGCCCTAGGCCAGCATTTT.

Regarding this clonotype: Mismatch with germline at one junction end may stem from a read error. The rearrangement links TRBV2 to TRBJ2-3; D is possibly TRBD2 (5 bases). The CDR3 covers 16 residues. Germline CDR1 is SNHLY and CDR2 is FYNNEI. CDR3 sequence: CASSEALLALAETQYF. The CDR3 nucleotides read TGTGCCAGCAGTGAAGCGCTTCTAGCACTGGCGGAGACCCAGTACTTT.

This clonotype was detected only a few times. The chain recombines TRBV12-3 or TRBV12-4 with TRBJ1-2; tentative D call: TRBD1 (6 bases). This CDR3 is built from 13 residues. V was trimmed by 3 bases and J by 8 bases, leaving 13 bases between them. The CDR3 region is CASSFNRVRGYTF. Written as DNA, the CDR3 is TGTGCCAGCAGTTTCAACAGGGTGCGCGGCTACACCTTC.

This clonotype was picked up a small number of times. This chain connects TRBV2 to TRBJ2-5; no firm D call. The end of the DNA fits TRBJ2-1 better, so the J call may be wrong. The germline gives CDR1 SNHLY, CDR2 FYNNEI. This CDR3 is 12 amino acids long. CDR3 sequence: CASSELGIEQFF. The CDR3 DNA is TGTGCCAGCAGTGAACTGGGAATTGAGCAGTTCTTC.

CDR3 DNA sequence: TGTGCCAGCAGCTTAGCGGGGGGGACAGGGCCCCCCGATACGCAGTATTTT. It is translated as CASSLAGGTGPPDTQYF. The chain employs TRBV11-2 and TRBJ2-3, with D tentatively TRBD1 (9 bases). Germline V lookup: CDR1 SGHAT, CDR2 FQNNGV. The CDR3 runs to 17 residues. V was clipped by 1 base and J by 6 bases, with 20 bases between them.

This clonotype was observed a few times. The chain is built from TRBV5-5 and TRBJ1-5; possibly TRBD1 for D (5 bases). The CDR3 spans 15 residues. The V gene lost 2 bases and the J gene lost 7 bases, with 16 bases spanning the gap. The V gene's germline CDR1 is SGHKS and CDR2 YYEKEE (reference sequence). The CDR3 protein is CASSFNRDSLQPQHF. The CDR3 DNA reads as TGTGCCAGCAGCTTCAACCGGGACTCACTCCAGCCCCAGCATTTT.

The gene calls are TRBV12-3 or TRBV12-4 and TRBJ1-5; no definite D call. V was shortened by 8 bases and J by 3 bases, with 8 bases between the two germline ends. The CDR3 has 12 residues. CDR3 loop: CASAIPNQPQHF. The CDR3, as DNA: TGTGCCAGCGCCATCCCCAATCAGCCCCAGCATTTT.

At least ten counts were recorded for this clonotype. V and J are TRBV20-1 and TRBJ2-1; 7 nucleotides match TRBD2. This CDR3 comprises 14 residues. Germline V gene lookup returns CDR1 DFQATT and CDR2 SNEGSKA (reference sequence). Written as DNA, the CDR3 is TGCAGCCCAAAAGAGGGCGGGAGCAGGAATGAGCAGTTCTTC. Protein sequence: CSPKEGGSRNEQFF.

This clonotype was seen at least ten times. The V and J genes are TRBV24-1 and TRBJ2-3; unclear D gene. The germline V gene has CDR1 KGHDR and CDR2 SFDVKD. V lost 8 bases, J lost 5 bases, and 10 bases lay in between. The CDR3 consists of 12 residues. CDR3 sequence: CATKAGGDTQYF. CDR3 nucleotide sequence: TGTGCCACCAAGGCCGGCGGAGATACGCAGTATTTT.